What follows describes a single TCR beta chain. The RNA, roughly 0.45 to 1 ug, was put through reverse transcription using random hexamers. TCR beta CDR3 was amplified by immunoSEQ covering 54 Vbeta and 13 Jbeta. TCRdb recomputed calls from the immunoSEQ multiplex PCR reads with MiXCR, one row per CDR3 protein. Of about 210,000 distinct CDR3 sequences in the sample, nearly 97% were seen once. This entry is derived from a study of CD8 T cells in Susac syndrome. High-throughput TCR beta sequencing covered peripheral CD8+ and CD4+ T cells. The multiple sclerosis controls, all treatment-naive patients, had relapsing-remitting disease that was stable or active. TEMRA cells were FACS-enriched and CD8+ and CD4+ T cells negatively isolated. Source material: CD4+ T cells from PBMCs. The receptor comes from a human donor with multiple sclerosis.

This CDR3 is CASSEWLVRAQYF. The CDR3 DNA follows: TGTGCCAGCAGTGAATGGCTAGTCAGGGCCCAGTACTTC. This chain joins TRBV2 and TRBJ2-5; the D gene is possibly TRBD1 (5 bases). The germline V and J ends were trimmed by 2 bases and 9 bases, with 13 bases remaining between them. The CDR3 is made up of 13 amino acids. CDR1 SNHLY and CDR2 FYNNEI come from the germline V gene.